These T cell receptor beta chains were read from a single sample in a study of identical twins. TCRdb processed the 5' RACE reads anew with MiXCR; each CDR3 protein has one entry. The sample has 600,000 to 850,000 distinct CDR3 sequences; roughly 18% are singletons. The data were also submitted as part of a second study, on T cells expressing NK-cell markers.

The sample consisted of PBMCs. The receptors here all came from a woman between 18 and 30 years old in good health. Both conserved end residues are trimmed from each CDR3. A D gene is named only where the DNA matches it firmly.

-	TRBV20-1	TRBJ2-4	SAMEGIAKNIQY
-	TRBV6-5	TRBJ2-5	ASSYRNRALQETQY
TRBD1	TRBV10-3	TRBJ1-3	AISETGTGAGNTIY
-	TRBV9	TRBJ2-3	ASSVNRGTDTQY
TRBD2	TRBV27	TRBJ2-7	ASSLLAGGANEQY
TRBD2	TRBV19	TRBJ2-3	ASSTSGRSTDTQY
TRBD2	TRBV20-1	TRBJ2-7	SARQGTRSLEQY
TRBD1	TRBV29-1	TRBJ2-7	SVVTGDRYEQY
-	TRBV3-1	TRBJ1-2	ASSQVGRGDGYT
TRBD2	TRBV6-5	TRBJ2-3	ASSYGGRGGKDTQY
-	TRBV12-3/TRBV12-4	TRBJ1-5	ASSLSTGSNQPQH
-	TRBV10-3	TRBJ2-6	AISVQSGSANVLT
-	TRBV5-1	TRBJ2-2	ASSLLGAGELF
-	TRBV27	TRBJ2-7	ASRPTAAGRSSYEQY
-	TRBV20-1	TRBJ2-1	SAIGILSYNEQF
TRBD1	TRBV20-1	TRBJ2-3	SASGRGLGTDTQY
-	TRBV6-5	TRBJ2-2	ASSYISAGELF
TRBD1	TRBV4-3	TRBJ2-1	ASSQDLGQGLDEQF
-	TRBV20-1	TRBJ1-1	SAKTAEGMGLAF
-	TRBV6-5	TRBJ2-2	ASSSLGELF
TRBD2	TRBV29-1	TRBJ2-7	SVEDMSSGEPYEQY
-	TRBV29-1	TRBJ2-3	SVEALRGSTDTQY
-	TRBV20-1	TRBJ2-7	SARGRTAWGPSYEQY
TRBD1	TRBV7-6	TRBJ2-7	ASSLGVGTGRVEQY
-	TRBV20-1	TRBJ2-7	SALGGLNEQY
-	TRBV12-3/TRBV12-4	TRBJ2-1	ASLPTGVSYNEQF
TRBD1	TRBV20-1	TRBJ1-1	SASDRQGSVTEAF
TRBD1	TRBV20-1	TRBJ2-2	SARDLTGGRSGELF
TRBD2	TRBV6-1	TRBJ2-3	ASSARQRGGTDTQY
-	TRBV14	TRBJ2-7	ASSPPQGSSYEQY
TRBD1	TRBV24-1	TRBJ2-7	ATSDHGTGRLY
TRBD2	TRBV20-1	TRBJ2-5	SATNPTSGSETQY
-	TRBV5-6	TRBJ2-6	ASTPYGPGANVLT
-	TRBV7-8	TRBJ2-1	ASSLDVGLSSYNEQF
-	TRBV5-8	TRBJ1-1	ASSSQDGEAF
-	TRBV7-9	TRBJ2-5	ASSWTLRETQY
TRBD2	TRBV12-5	TRBJ2-3	ASGTGLAGVSDTQY
-	TRBV3-1	TRBJ2-1	ASRGQGGSYNEQF
-	TRBV10-3	TRBJ2-2	AISESHRDTGELF
-	TRBV6-1	TRBJ2-1	ASSVSQGTYNEQF
-	TRBV3-1	TRBJ2-5	ASTYRGEETQY
-	TRBV21-1	TRBJ1-1	ARAAGGSVTEAF